The sequence of this T cell receptor (beta chain) was determined in a study of blood T cell repertoires in COVID-19. TCRdb keeps only in-frame clones here, not all; method: immunoSEQ multiplex PCR. The sample contains 97,000 or so clones, roughly 81% of which appear only once. V lost 3 bases, J lost 3 bases, and 6 bases lay in between. Germline CDR1 reads SNHLY; CDR2 reads FYNNEI. The CDR3 consists of 12 residues. The source of this sequence is a man aged 40-50 years with active or convalescent COVID-19. The sample was peripheral blood. The chain is built from TRBV2 and TRBJ2-7; D ambiguous. As DNA, the CDR3 is TGTGCCAGCAGTGACCCCATCTACGAGCAGTACTTC. This encodes CASSDPIYEQYF.